This TCR beta chain was observed in a study of shared clonotypes between healthy human individuals. General study findings and limits: In general, naive subsets displayed greater estimated richness than memory subsets did. A handful of donors shared approximately 5% of their naive CD4 clonotypes.

Naive CD8 populations comprised CD45RO-negative cells positively selected for CCR7, excluding terminally differentiated effector memory CD45RA+ cells. DNA at about 0.2 ug, tens of thousands of T cell genomes, went into sorted-subset replicate PCRs. Clones were read by immunoSEQ multiplex PCR, and TCRdb kept only the in-frame ones, dropping some. The sample lists more than 550,000 clones, about 91% occurring once. This clone was seen a handful of times. What it binds is unknown. V was clipped by 2 bases and J by 2 bases, with 9 bases between them. Germline CDR1 is MNHNS and CDR2 is SASEGT. The CDR3 has 14 amino acids.

The source of this sequence is a man aged 25 to 45 in good health. The chain recombines TRBV6-1 with TRBJ1-2; D ambiguous. The source material was naive CD8+ T cells sorted from blood. The CDR3 reads CASSETPGNYGYTF. The DNA of the CDR3 is TGTGCCAGCAGTGAAACCCCCGGGAACTATGGCTACACCTTC.